This TCR beta chain appears in the sequencing data of a study of blood T cell repertoires in COVID-19. Looked up from germline, CDR1 is SNHLY and CDR2 is FYNNEI. J was trimmed by 5 bases and V by 9 bases; bases with no gene match: 11. This CDR3 is 15 amino acids long. In terms of age and location, participants ranged from about 18 to 90 years and lived in approximately 26 US areas. TCRdb keeps only in-frame clones here, not all; method: immunoSEQ multiplex PCR. The sample consists of about 180,000 clones, 70% to 85% of them appearing once. Sequencing was done on a sample of PBMCs or T cells enriched from blood (not recorded which). V gene TRBV2 combines with J gene TRBJ2-3; 10 nucleotides align to TRBD2. This sequence was found in a woman in her forties or fifties who had recovered from COVID-19. The CDR3 region is CASKEFLAGVDTQYF. The CDR3 nucleotides are TGTGCCAGTAAAGAGTTCCTAGCGGGAGTAGATACGCAGTATTTT.